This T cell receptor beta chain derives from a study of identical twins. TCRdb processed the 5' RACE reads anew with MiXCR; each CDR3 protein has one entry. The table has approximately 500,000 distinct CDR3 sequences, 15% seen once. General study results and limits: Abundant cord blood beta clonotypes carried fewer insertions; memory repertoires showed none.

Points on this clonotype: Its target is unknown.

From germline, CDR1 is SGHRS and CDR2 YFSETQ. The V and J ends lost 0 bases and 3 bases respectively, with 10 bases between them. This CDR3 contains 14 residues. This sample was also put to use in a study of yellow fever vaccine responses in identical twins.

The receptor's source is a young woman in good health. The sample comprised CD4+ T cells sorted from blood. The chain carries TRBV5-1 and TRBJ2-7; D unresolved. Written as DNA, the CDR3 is TGCGCCAGCAGCTTGGGGCAGGTTCTCTACGAGCAGTACTTC. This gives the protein CASSLGQVLYEQYF.